The 27 T cell receptor beta chains below come from one sample, sequenced in a study of CD8 T cells in Susac syndrome. An amount of RNA that ranged from roughly 0.5 to 1 ug was reverse transcribed with random hexamers. TCRdb reanalysed the immunoSEQ multiplex PCR reads using MiXCR and keeps one entry per CDR3 protein. The repertoire holds about 120,000 distinct CDR3 sequences, 85% to 95% seen once, with roughly 0.088% in the top ten. The material sequenced was CD4+ T cells from PBMCs. Receptors were obtained from a human donor with multiple sclerosis.

The chain couples TRBV27 to TRBJ1-1, with 7 positions matching TRBD1. The V segment lost 6 bases and the J segment 2 bases; nucleotides outside the gene matches: 15. Germline lookup yields CDR1 MNHEY and CDR2 SMNVEV (reference sequence). CDR3 size: 17 residues. CDR3 in DNA: TGTGCCAGCAGCACCCCCGCCCGGTCAGGGGGAAACACTGAAGCTTTCTTT. It is translated as CASSTPARSGGNTEAFF.

The CDR3 region has the DNA TGTGCCAGCTCCAACCTGCAGGGACTTTACAATGAGCAGTTCTTC. Translating it yields CASSNLQGLYNEQFF. The V and J genes are TRBV28 and TRBJ2-1, with a possible D match to TRBD2 (6 bases). This CDR3 spans 15 amino acids. In germline, CDR1 is MDHEN, CDR2 SYDVKM. With 8 bases removed from V and 4 bases from J, the gap between germline ends came to 18 bases.

This chain uses TRBV6-1 with TRBJ1-5; D is ambiguous. Germline V CDR1 and CDR2: MNHNS, SASEGT. V lost 6 bases and J lost 2, with 14 bases in between. The CDR3 loop spans 15 amino acids. Here the CDR3 reads CASRGIRLGNQPQHF. The CDR3 nucleotides are TGTGCCAGCAGGGGAATTCGGTTGGGCAATCAGCCCCAGCATTTT.

This clonotype appeared a single time. The chain joins TRBV9 to TRBJ1-1; possibly TRBD1 for D (6 bases). Germline lookup yields CDR1 SGDLS and CDR2 YYNGEE. The CDR3 sequence is 15 residues long. Trimming shortened V by 4 bases and J by 0 bases, and 13 bases separated the two germline ends. This CDR3 reads CASSPGASMNTEAFF. The CDR3 DNA reads as TGTGCCAGCAGCCCGGGGGCCTCAATGAACACTGAAGCTTTCTTT.

This CDR3 reads CATRGSNEKLFF. CDR3 bases: TGTGCCACCCGCGGCTCTAATGAAAAACTGTTTTTT. V and J are TRBV2 and TRBJ1-4; D gene uncertain. CDR3 length equals 12 residues. Germline V CDR1 and CDR2: SNHLY, FYNNEI. Trimming shortened V by 10 bases and J by 3 bases, and 9 bases separated the two germline ends.

The chain uses TRBV3-1 and TRBJ1-1; D gene ambiguous. The CDR3 has 13 amino acids. Per the germline V gene, CDR1 is LGHDT and CDR2 is YNNKEL (reference sequence). The ends were cut back, 1 base at V and 13 bases at J, with 16 bases in the middle. The CDR3 sequence is CASSQGGGSWGFF. CDR3 nucleotide sequence: TGTGCCAGCAGCCAAGGGGGAGGAAGTTGGGGTTTCTTT.

The V and J genes are TRBV5-1 and TRBJ1-1, with TRBD1 matching 7 bases. The CDR3 runs to 15 residues. Germline V gene lookup returns CDR1 SGHRS and CDR2 YFSETQ. V shed 4 bases and J 1 base; nucleotides not matched to a gene: 7. CDR3 DNA: TGCGCCAGCAGCGGTGTGGGACAGAAGAACACTGAAGCTTTCTTT. Its translation: CASSGVGQKNTEAFF.

This clonotype appeared a single time. This chain connects TRBV5-6 to TRBJ2-5; no clear D. The CDR3 runs to 13 residues. The V end was cut by 3 bases, the J end by 4 bases, with 10 bases between. The germline V gene encodes CDR1 SGHDT and CDR2 YYEEEE. The CDR3 sequence: CASSSLQVETQYF. CDR3 bases: TGTGCCAGCAGCTCCCTCCAGGTAGAGACCCAGTACTTC.

V usage is TRBV6-4 and J usage is TRBJ1-1, with D possibly matching TRBD1 (5 bases). CDR1 MRHNA and CDR2 SNTAGT come from the germline V gene. The CDR3 is made up of 17 amino acids. Trimming pared 4 bases from V and 1 base from J, leaving 19 bases between. The CDR3 spells CASSVSLQLGGNTEAFF. In DNA, the CDR3 is TGTGCCAGCAGTGTTTCCCTACAGTTGGGGGGGAACACTGAAGCTTTCTTT.

The genes are TRBV20-1 and TRBJ2-7; 10 nucleotides line up with TRBD1. The CDR3 contains 12 residues. CDR1 and CDR2 (germline): DFQATT, SNEGSKA (reference sequence). J lost 3 bases, V lost 8 bases, and 4 bases had no gene match. The CDR3 sequence: CSPGQGDYEQYF. CDR3 DNA: TGCAGTCCTGGACAGGGGGACTACGAGCAGTACTTC.

This clonotype showed up just once. CDR3 DNA sequence: TGTGCCAGCAGACTCGGGACAGGGGGCGCGAGTAACTATGGCTACACCTTC. Protein product: CASRLGTGGASNYGYTF. This chain links TRBV6-5 with TRBJ1-2; TRBD1 agrees at 12 bases. Germline-derived CDR1 and CDR2 are MNHEY and SVGAGI. J was trimmed by 1 base and V by 6 bases; bases with no gene match: 9. The CDR3 is 17 residues long.

The chain combines TRBV24-1 with TRBJ2-5; D gene ambiguous. The V and J ends lost 4 bases and 3 bases respectively, with 11 bases between them. This CDR3 spans 14 amino acids. The V gene's germline CDR1 is KGHDR and CDR2 SFDVKD. CDR3 sequence: CATSEPTVEETQYF. CDR3 bases: TGTGCCACCAGTGAACCGACTGTGGAAGAGACCCAGTACTTC.

The chain is built from TRBV29-1 and TRBJ2-7; D not resolved. CDR3 length: 12 amino acids. CDR1 and CDR2 from the germline V gene are SQVTM and ANQGSEA. V was trimmed by 6 bases and J by 2 bases, leaving 11 bases between them. The CDR3, as DNA: TGCAGCGTGATAGACGCCACCTACGAGCAGTACTTC. It encodes CSVIDATYEQYF.

This clonotype was seen a single time. This sequence joins TRBV29-1 and TRBJ1-1, with no clear D. The germline V and J ends were trimmed by 4 bases and 2 bases, with 14 bases remaining between them. The CDR3 extends over 14 amino acids. Germline CDR1 reads SQVTM; CDR2 reads ANQGSEA. The CDR3 sequence: CSVGANMGNTEAFF. In DNA form, the CDR3 reads TGCAGCGTTGGGGCAAATATGGGAAACACTGAAGCTTTCTTT.

V usage is TRBV5-1 and J usage is TRBJ2-3; no definite D call. The V end lost 0 bases, the J end lost 2 bases, and 13 bases lay between the germline ends. CDR3 length: 16 amino acids. Germline lookup yields CDR1 SGHRS and CDR2 YFSETQ. The CDR3, as DNA: TGCGCCAGCAGCTTGGGTACCGGTTTTCTCACAGATACGCAGTATTTT. Amino acids: CASSLGTGFLTDTQYF.

This chain links TRBV20-1 with TRBJ1-4; unclear D gene. The CDR3 has 13 amino acids. Germline CDR1 and CDR2: DFQATT and SNEGSKA (reference sequence). V lost 0 bases to trimming and J lost 6 bases, with 8 bases between them. CDR3 in DNA: TGCAGTGCTAGAGAGACGGTGGATGAAAAACTGTTTTTT. It yields the protein CSARETVDEKLFF.

The chain joins TRBV5-1 to TRBJ1-4; no firm D call. CDR1 is SGHRS, CDR2 YFSETQ, per germline. V dropped 4 bases and J dropped 7 bases, with 11 bases sitting between them. The CDR3 has 13 amino acids. The CDR3 here is CASSPSSFEKLFF. CDR3 nucleotides: TGCGCCAGCAGCCCGTCGAGCTTTGAAAAACTGTTTTTT.

The genes are TRBV20-1 and TRBJ1-5; D possibly corresponds to TRBD1 (5 bases). With 5 bases removed from V and 2 bases from J, the gap between germline ends came to 13 bases. This CDR3 is built from 14 residues. Germline assignment: CDR1 DFQATT and CDR2 SNEGSKA (reference sequence). The CDR3 loop is CSALRGEGNQPQHF. CDR3 nucleotides: TGCAGTGCTTTGAGGGGTGAAGGCAATCAGCCCCAGCATTTT.

About this clonotype: This is likely a read error, given that the CDR3 carries no conserved phenylalanine or tryptophan at its end. V usage is TRBV27 and J usage is TRBJ1-1; no firm D call. The V gene's germline CDR1 is MNHEY and CDR2 SMNVEV (reference sequence). The CDR3 totals 14 residues. Trimming removed 5 bases from V and 2 bases from J, with 12 bases in between. CDR3 sequence reads: CASSRSGFNTEAFC. CDR3 DNA: TGTGCCAGCAGTCGATCGGGGTTTAACACTGAAGCTTTCTGT.

The V call is TRBV28, the J call TRBJ2-7, with D possibly TRBD1 on 5 matching bases. Deletions cut 7 bases from V and 6 bases from J, with 13 bases between. Germline V gives CDR1 MDHEN, CDR2 SYDVKM. CDR3 length equals 12 residues. CDR3 sequence (DNA): TGTGCCAGCACCCCCCCTGGGGCCGAGCAGTACTTC. Its protein product is CASTPPGAEQYF.

The chain links TRBV5-1 to TRBJ2-3; D could derive from TRBD1 or TRBD2 (5 bases each). The CDR3 has 13 amino acids. Germline lookup yields CDR1 SGHRS and CDR2 YFSETQ. V was clipped by 4 bases and J by 13 bases, with 19 bases between them. CDR3 DNA sequence: TGCGCCAGCAGCCCGCCGGGGCTGTTTGTGGAGTATTTT. Amino acids: CASSPPGLFVEYF.

The chain couples TRBV11-1 to TRBJ2-5, with D possibly TRBD2 on 6 matching bases. The CDR3 is made up of 13 amino acids. The V end was cut by 3 bases, the J end by 9 bases, with 14 bases between. Per the germline V gene, CDR1 is SGHAT and CDR2 is FQDESV (reference sequence). CDR3 sequence (DNA): TGTGCCAGCAGCTTGGGACTCGAGGGAGCCCAGTACTTC. It specifies CASSLGLEGAQYF.

The J gene is TRBJ2-5, the V gene TRBV6-2 or TRBV6-3; D is perhaps TRBD1 (5 bases). V was clipped by 6 bases and J by 7 bases, with 9 bases between them. This CDR3 comprises 11 residues. CDR1 and CDR2 from the germline V gene are MNHEY and SVGEGT. The chain's CDR3 is CASSSGLTQYF. For the CDR3, the DNA is TGTGCCAGCAGCTCAGGGCTGACCCAGTACTTC.

Points on this clonotype: At one of its ends the junction is not consistent with the germline gene, which may arise from a read error. V usage is TRBV6-1 and J usage is TRBJ1-2; the match to TRBD1 covers 7 bases. The germline V gene encodes CDR1 MNHNS and CDR2 SASEGT. This CDR3 has 16 amino acids. CDR3 residues: CASSKLGRQGNDGYTF. CDR3 bases: TGTGCCAGCAGTAAATTAGGGAGACAGGGTAACGATGGCTACACCTTC.

The V call is TRBV30, the J call TRBJ1-1; 7 positions agree with TRBD1. Germline CDR1 GTSNPN, CDR2 SVGIG (reference sequence). The CDR3 length is 14 residues. V lost 3 bases to trimming and J lost 1 base; unmatched junction nucleotides: 5. This CDR3 is CAWRGQRGNTEAFF. The CDR3 DNA sequence: TGTGCCTGGAGGGGACAGCGAGGGAACACTGAAGCTTTCTTT.

V gene TRBV3-1 combines with J gene TRBJ2-2, with 7 bases matching TRBD1. Germline V lookup: CDR1 LGHDT, CDR2 YNNKEL (reference sequence). The CDR3 runs to 16 residues. After removal of 1 base from V and 6 bases from J, the junction contained 8 bases not matched to a gene. Written as DNA, the CDR3 is TGTGCCAGCAGCCAAGGGGCACAGGGGATAGCCGGGGAGCTGTTTTTT. It translates to CASSQGAQGIAGELFF.

A single count supports this clonotype. CDR3 sequence reads: CASTGGGPQETQYF. CDR3 in DNA: TGTGCCAGCACCGGGGGGGGGCCGCAAGAGACCCAGTACTTC. The chain combines TRBV5-6 with TRBJ2-5; 8 bases match TRBD2. CDR1 is SGHDT and CDR2 is YYEEEE in the germline V gene. The CDR3 is 14 residues long. The V and J ends lost 6 bases and 2 bases, in that order; junction bases with no gene match: 6.